The 18 T cell receptor beta chains reported below all come from one sample, sequenced in a study of OX40 agonist ivuxolimab in advanced cancers. Produced via immunoSEQ multiplex PCR; TCRdb's table is partial and in-frame only. The data show more than 45,000 clones, with about 88% seen just once and around 1.1% held by the top ten. Sequenced material: CD4+ or CD8+ T cells sorted from blood, taken in a trial of the OX40 agonist ivuxolimab. The source of these receptors is an adult with an advanced solid tumor such as melanoma, head and neck, liver or kidney cancer.

CDR3 nucleotide sequence: TGCGCCAGCAGCCAAGATCAGAGTTCCCAGAACACTGAAGCTTTCTTT. Amino acids: CASSQDQSSQNTEAFF. V usage is TRBV4-1 and J usage is TRBJ1-1; D gene unclear. V dropped 0 bases and J dropped 1 base, with 12 bases sitting between them. The CDR3 contains 16 residues. Germline loops: CDR1 MGHRA, CDR2 YSYEKL.

This clone was counted a single time. The chain employs TRBV15 and TRBJ2-4, with a possible D match to TRBD2 (7 bases). The CDR3 spans 15 residues. Germline-derived CDR1 and CDR2 are LNHNV and YYDKDF (reference sequence). Deletions cut 7 bases from V and 6 bases from J, with 19 bases between. CDR3 sequence reads: CATNGGGGHGNIQYF. DNA of the CDR3: TGTGCCACCAACGGGGGCGGGGGTCACGGAAACATTCAGTACTTC.

This chain links TRBV7-3 with TRBJ1-1, with D possibly being TRBD1 (6 bases). Trimming shortened V by 5 bases and J by 3 bases, and 13 bases separated the two germline ends. This CDR3 is built from 14 residues. Germline V CDR1 and CDR2: SGHTA, FQGTGA. The DNA of the CDR3 is TGTGCCAGCAGCAGTGTAGGGGGGGACACTGAAGCTTTCTTT. It translates to CASSSVGGDTEAFF.

The rearrangement links TRBV7-9 to TRBJ1-5, with D maybe TRBD1 (6 bases). Germline-derived CDR1 and CDR2 are SEHNR and FQNEAQ (reference sequence). Trimming stripped 2 bases from V and 7 bases from J, with 15 bases between. The CDR3 has 15 amino acids. The CDR3 DNA sequence: TGTGCCAGCAGCTTAATAGGGGGGGGTGGCCAGCCCCAGCATTTT. This codes for CASSLIGGGGQPQHF.

The V call is TRBV4-3, the J call TRBJ2-7, with D tentatively TRBD1 (6 bases). The V and J ends lost 0 bases and 2 bases respectively, with 14 bases between them. CDR1 is LGHNA, CDR2 YSLEER, per germline. The CDR3 sequence is 16 residues long. The CDR3 protein is CASSQDQGTNPYEQYF. CDR3 nucleotides: TGCGCCAGCAGCCAAGATCAAGGGACAAATCCCTACGAGCAGTACTTC.

V usage is TRBV5-1 and J usage is TRBJ2-7; 10 nucleotides align to TRBD1. The trim removed 6 bases at V and 3 bases at J, leaving 3 bases unmatched. CDR1 is SGHRS, CDR2 YFSETQ, per germline. The CDR3 length is 13 residues. The CDR3 nucleotides are TGCGCCAGCACCCGGACAGGGGGCTACGAGCAGTACTTC. Protein sequence: CASTRTGGYEQYF.

CDR3 DNA sequence: TGTGCCAGCAGCGCCGTGAGCGGGGGGGGCCAAGAGACCCAGTACTTC. Translated: CASSAVSGGGQETQYF. This chain joins TRBV9 and TRBJ2-5, with TRBD2 matching over 10 bases. CDR1 and CDR2 from the germline V gene are SGDLS and YYNGEE. The length of the CDR3 is 16 residues. V was clipped by 3 bases and J by 1 base; unmatched bases: 6.

The rearrangement links TRBV25-1 to TRBJ2-5; D uncertain. V lost 3 bases to trimming and J lost 5 bases, with 16 bases between them. CDR1 is MGHDK, CDR2 SYGVNS, per germline. The CDR3 has 15 residues. The CDR3 sequence is CASSDPLGSRETQYF. The CDR3 nucleotides are TGTGCCAGCAGTGACCCCCTAGGGTCGAGGGAGACCCAGTACTTC. The complete variable domain, with remaining parts taken from reference TRBV25-1 and TRBJ2-5, reads EADIYQTPRYLVIGTGKKITLECSQTMGHDKMYWYQQDPGMELHLIHYSYGVNSTEKGDLSSESTVSRIRTEHFPLTLESARPSHTSQYLCASSDPLGSRETQYFGPGTRLLVL.

The chain is built from TRBV28 and TRBJ2-5; a weak D match, TRBD1 (6 bases). The assigned J gene may be wrong: the sequence end matches TRBJ2-7 better. The CDR3 runs 17 residues. The V gene's germline CDR1 is MDHEN and CDR2 SYDVKM. CDR3 sequence reads: CASSYYPIRTAQYEQYF. The DNA for the CDR3 is TGTGCCAGCAGTTACTACCCGATTCGGACAGCCCAGTACGAGCAGTACTTC.

This clone showed up just a few times. J is TRBJ2-4 and V is TRBV7-2; 9 nucleotides align to TRBD1. Germline lookup yields CDR1 SGHTA and CDR2 FQGNSA. The CDR3 runs 15 residues. V lost 6 bases, J lost 5 bases, and 8 bases stayed unmatched. This CDR3 reads CASRRGTGGENIQYF. CDR3 DNA sequence: TGTGCCAGCAGGAGGGGCACAGGGGGCGAAAACATTCAGTACTTC.

A few counts support this clone. This chain joins TRBV5-3 and TRBJ1-1; the match to TRBD1 covers 11 bases. TRBV5-3 is known as an ORF, though its function is uncertain. The CDR3 contains 17 residues. V shed 4 bases, J shed 1 base, and the junction held 9 bases outside the gene matches. CDR3 in amino acids: CARSALMGTGGNTEAFF. The CDR3, as DNA: TGTGCCAGAAGCGCACTTATGGGGACAGGGGGGAACACTGAAGCTTTCTTT.

This chain links TRBV6-5 with TRBJ2-2, with D unclear. The CDR3 sequence is 15 residues long. Per germline, CDR1 MNHEY and CDR2 SVGAGI. Trimming took off 6 bases at V and 4 bases at J, with 15 bases between the two ends. CDR3 sequence (DNA): TGTGCCAGCAGCCGCAAACAGAGTTTCACCGGGGAGCTGTTTTTT. Translated: CASSRKQSFTGELFF.

This clone was detected only once. J is TRBJ2-7 and V is TRBV19, with no clear D. Trimming removed 1 base at V and 4 bases at J, with 11 bases between. CDR1 and CDR2 from the germline V gene are LNHDA and SQIVND (reference sequence). The CDR3 is 14 amino acids. The CDR3 loop reads CASSIGPPRYEQYF. Here the CDR3 DNA reads TGTGCCAGTAGTATAGGTCCACCCCGTTACGAGCAGTACTTC.

This rearrangement joins TRBV5-6 to TRBJ2-7; maybe TRBD2 (6 bases). This CDR3 region has 15 residues. The germline CDR1 and CDR2 sequences are SGHDT and YYEEEE. V was pared by 5 bases and J by 5 bases, with 20 bases between. CDR3 sequence (DNA): TGTGCCAGCAGTTCTACCGGGGGAGAGGACGACGAGCAGTACTTC. Amino acid sequence: CASSSTGGEDDEQYF.

The chain employs TRBV7-9 and TRBJ1-5, with D perhaps TRBD1 (6 bases). V gave up 5 bases and J gave up 0 bases, with 17 bases separating them. This CDR3 region has 17 residues. Germline V gene lookup returns CDR1 SEHNR and CDR2 FQNEAQ (reference sequence). CDR3 loop: CASSQGGGDSSNQPQHF. CDR3 nucleotide sequence: TGTGCCAGCAGCCAAGGGGGAGGAGACAGTAGCAATCAGCCCCAGCATTTT.

This clone was counted once. V gene TRBV19 combines with J gene TRBJ2-7; 9 bases line up with TRBD2. Trimming took 5 bases from V and 2 from J; bases not matched to a gene: 13. Germline V gene sequence: CDR1 LNHDA, CDR2 SQIVND (reference sequence). The CDR3 length is 17 residues. The CDR3 protein is CASSLRLAEDRTYEQYF. The CDR3 DNA reads as TGTGCCAGTAGTCTACGACTAGCGGAAGATAGAACCTACGAGCAGTACTTC.

In this sample, this clone turned up once. The rearrangement joins TRBV4-3 to TRBJ2-2; D is perhaps TRBD2 (5 bases). Trimming left V 3 bases short and J 4 bases short, with 12 bases between. There are 15 residues in the CDR3. The germline CDR1 and CDR2 sequences are LGHNA and YSLEER. This CDR3 reads CASSQSSPGTGELFF. The DNA for the CDR3 is TGCGCCAGCAGCCAGTCTAGCCCTGGCACCGGGGAGCTGTTTTTT.

The chain carries TRBV2 and TRBJ2-3; the match to TRBD1 covers 7 bases. The V and J ends lost 5 bases and 2 bases, in that order; junction bases with no gene match: 4. This CDR3 comprises 14 residues. CDR1 and CDR2 from the germline V gene are SNHLY and FYNNEI. CDR3 residues: CASSRQGPTDTQYF. In nucleotides, the CDR3 is TGTGCCAGCAGTCGACAGGGCCCCACAGATACGCAGTATTTT.